The 14 T cell receptor beta chains presented below share a single source sample, sequenced in a study of cytomegalovirus exposure and HLA in healthy donors. PCR was performed using 60 Vbeta and 13 Jbeta primers. Clones were sequenced by immunoSEQ multiplex PCR, and TCRdb holds only the in-frame ones, with some missing. The table has 99,000 or so clones, about 83% seen once. Specimen: PBMCs. The receptors shown here come from a man aged 18 to 35 in good health and CMV-seronegative.

Written as DNA, the CDR3 is TGTGCCAGCAGCTTAAGGGCTAGCGGGAGAGCCTACGAGCAGTACTTC. As protein: CASSLRASGRAYEQYF. V usage is TRBV7-9 and J usage is TRBJ2-7; 10 nucleotides align to TRBD2. V gave up 2 bases and J gave up 2 bases; unmatched junction bases: 6. Germline assignment: CDR1 SEHNR and CDR2 FQNEAQ (reference sequence). This CDR3 comprises 16 residues.

The V gene is TRBV11-2, the J gene TRBJ2-5; perhaps TRBD1 as D (6 bases). The V gene lost 5 bases and the J gene lost 4 bases, with 11 bases spanning the gap. The CDR3 runs 13 residues. CDR1 SGHAT and CDR2 FQNNGV come from the germline V gene. CDR3 nucleotides: TGTGCCAGCAGCCCGACAGGAATAGAGACCCAGTACTTC. Protein product: CASSPTGIETQYF.

The chain combines TRBV12-5 with TRBJ1-2; D is possibly TRBD1 (6 bases). The CDR3 runs 15 residues. Germline V CDR1 and CDR2: LGHNT, FRNRAP. The V gene lost 0 bases and the J gene lost 7 bases, with 15 bases spanning the gap. CDR3 nucleotides: TGTGCTAGTGGTTTGGTGGGGGGGGCGACTGGTGGCTACACCTTC. This translates into CASGLVGGATGGYTF. Filled out from reference TRBV12-5 and TRBJ1-2, the complete variable domain reads DARVTQTPRHKVTEMGQEVTMRCQPILGHNTVFWYRQTMMQGLELLAYFRNRAPLDDSGMPKDRFSAEMPDATLATLKIQPSEPRDSAVYFCASGLVGGATGGYTFGSGTRLTVV.

V usage is TRBV9 and J usage is TRBJ2-1; TRBD2 might be the D (6 bases). Germline lookup yields CDR1 SGDLS and CDR2 YYNGEE. There are 17 residues in the CDR3. V gave up 0 bases and J gave up 4 bases, with 17 bases separating them. This chain's CDR3 is CASSVGRGTHLYNEQFF. CDR3 in DNA: TGTGCCAGCAGCGTAGGGCGCGGGACCCATCTATACAATGAGCAGTTCTTC.

The chain recombines TRBV11-3 with TRBJ2-2; D not certain. Deletions cut 7 bases from V and 1 base from J, with 7 bases between. Germline assignment: CDR1 SGHNT and CDR2 YENEEA. The CDR3 is 13 residues long. The CDR3 loop reads CASTHWNTGELFF. The CDR3 DNA follows: TGTGCCAGCACGCACTGGAACACCGGGGAGCTGTTTTTT.

The chain employs TRBV29-1 and TRBJ1-1; TRBD1 matches at 7 bases. This CDR3 is built from 13 residues. Germline CDR1 reads SQVTM; CDR2 reads ANQGSEA. The trim removed 5 bases at V and 1 base at J, leaving 4 bases unmatched. The CDR3: CSVQGVANTEAFF. The CDR3 bases are TGCAGCGTTCAGGGGGTTGCGAACACTGAAGCTTTCTTT.

This clone was observed a handful of times. The chain employs TRBV5-1 and TRBJ2-7; TRBD2 might be the D (5 bases). The CDR3 runs 17 residues. With 0 bases removed from V and 0 bases from J, the gap between germline ends came to 16 bases. Per the germline V gene, CDR1 is SGHRS and CDR2 is YFSETQ. The CDR3 sequence: CASSLGTSPRNSYEQYF. The CDR3 DNA reads TGCGCCAGCAGCTTGGGCACTAGTCCCCGCAACTCCTACGAGCAGTACTTC.

The rearrangement uses TRBV7-3 and TRBJ2-7; 9 bases line up with TRBD2. The ends lost 2 bases at V and 6 bases at J; junction bases unmatched: 8. The germline V gene has CDR1 SGHTA and CDR2 FQGTGA. The CDR3 totals 15 residues. In DNA form, the CDR3 reads TGTGCCAGCAGCTTAGGGGGCGGGAGGGCCTCCGAGCAGTACTTC. It encodes CASSLGGGRASEQYF.

The chain carries TRBV5-4 and TRBJ1-1; a possible D gene is TRBD1 (5 bases). Germline V gene data show CDR1 as SGHNT and CDR2 as YYREEE (reference sequence). The CDR3 is 13 amino acids. V dropped 4 bases and J dropped 1 base, with 8 bases sitting between them. Here the CDR3 reads CASSKDTNTEAFF. The CDR3 nucleotides are TGTGCCAGCAGCAAGGACACGAACACTGAAGCTTTCTTT.

The chain has TRBV11-2 and TRBJ1-1; 7 bases are shared with TRBD1. This CDR3 comprises 13 residues. The trim removed 6 bases at V and 4 bases at J, leaving 5 bases unmatched. Per the germline V gene, CDR1 is SGHAT and CDR2 is FQNNGV. DNA of the CDR3: TGTGCCAGCAGTCGACAGGGCAGCACTGAAGCTTTCTTT. Translated: CASSRQGSTEAFF.

The genes are TRBV11-1 and TRBJ2-7, with D perhaps matching TRBD1 (6 bases). This CDR3 comprises 14 residues. V was trimmed by 0 bases and J by 5 bases, leaving 11 bases between them. Germline CDR1 and CDR2: SGHAT and FQDESV (reference sequence). DNA of the CDR3: TGTGCCAGCAGCTTAGCCAGGGGTAAGGACGAGCAGTACTTC. Its translation: CASSLARGKDEQYF.

This clone was detected only once. This rearrangement joins TRBV19 to TRBJ2-3; 9 bases match TRBD1. CDR1 and CDR2 (germline): LNHDA, SQIVND (reference sequence). The CDR3 is 17 amino acids. J was trimmed by 1 base and V by 5 bases; bases with no gene match: 10. Here the CDR3 reads CASSWGTGIPGTDTQYF. For the CDR3, the DNA is TGTGCCAGTAGTTGGGGGACAGGGATTCCGGGCACAGATACGCAGTATTTT.

This clone occurred a few times. This chain links TRBV7-9 with TRBJ1-1; D not certain. The CDR3 is 17 amino acids. Trimming removed 6 bases at V and 2 bases at J, with 22 bases between. Germline V gene lookup returns CDR1 SEHNR and CDR2 FQNEAQ (reference sequence). For the CDR3, the DNA is TGTGCCAGCAGGTACCGTTGTGAGGAGGAGTTTAACACTGAAGCTTTCTTT. Its protein is CASRYRCEEEFNTEAFF.

This clone was picked up a small number of times. The chain combines TRBV9 with TRBJ1-2, with TRBD1 as a possible D gene (6 bases). V lost 3 bases, J lost 6 bases, and 12 bases lay in between. CDR1 is SGDLS, CDR2 YYNGEE, per germline. The CDR3 contains 13 residues. The CDR3 sequence: CASSAAGEHGYTF. In nucleotides, the CDR3 is TGTGCCAGCAGCGCCGCAGGGGAACATGGCTACACCTTC.